Here is one T cell receptor (beta chain) with its context. A much larger clone is a single base away; this may be a read error. TCRdb ran MiXCR on the multiplex PCR reads and lists one entry per CDR3 protein. The sample has under 150,000 distinct CDR3 sequences, about 20% seen once. This sample is part of a study of breast tumors, draining lymph nodes, adjacent tissues. The lymph nodes were axillary draining lymph nodes from breast cancer patients. The ends were cut back, 5 bases at V and 8 bases at J, with 18 bases in the middle. CDR1 is LNHDA and CDR2 is SQIVND in the germline V gene (reference sequence). This CDR3 is built from 14 residues.

The specimen was axillary lymph node tissue. The rearrangement uses TRBV19 and TRBJ1-2, with D maybe TRBD1 (5 bases). The clonotype was recovered from a female donor with breast cancer. Some clones in this sample may be carry-over from other donors' samples. The CDR3 DNA sequence: TGTGCCAGTAGTCTTCAAGAGACAAGACAGGGCTACACCTTC. Its translation: CASSLQETRQGYTF.